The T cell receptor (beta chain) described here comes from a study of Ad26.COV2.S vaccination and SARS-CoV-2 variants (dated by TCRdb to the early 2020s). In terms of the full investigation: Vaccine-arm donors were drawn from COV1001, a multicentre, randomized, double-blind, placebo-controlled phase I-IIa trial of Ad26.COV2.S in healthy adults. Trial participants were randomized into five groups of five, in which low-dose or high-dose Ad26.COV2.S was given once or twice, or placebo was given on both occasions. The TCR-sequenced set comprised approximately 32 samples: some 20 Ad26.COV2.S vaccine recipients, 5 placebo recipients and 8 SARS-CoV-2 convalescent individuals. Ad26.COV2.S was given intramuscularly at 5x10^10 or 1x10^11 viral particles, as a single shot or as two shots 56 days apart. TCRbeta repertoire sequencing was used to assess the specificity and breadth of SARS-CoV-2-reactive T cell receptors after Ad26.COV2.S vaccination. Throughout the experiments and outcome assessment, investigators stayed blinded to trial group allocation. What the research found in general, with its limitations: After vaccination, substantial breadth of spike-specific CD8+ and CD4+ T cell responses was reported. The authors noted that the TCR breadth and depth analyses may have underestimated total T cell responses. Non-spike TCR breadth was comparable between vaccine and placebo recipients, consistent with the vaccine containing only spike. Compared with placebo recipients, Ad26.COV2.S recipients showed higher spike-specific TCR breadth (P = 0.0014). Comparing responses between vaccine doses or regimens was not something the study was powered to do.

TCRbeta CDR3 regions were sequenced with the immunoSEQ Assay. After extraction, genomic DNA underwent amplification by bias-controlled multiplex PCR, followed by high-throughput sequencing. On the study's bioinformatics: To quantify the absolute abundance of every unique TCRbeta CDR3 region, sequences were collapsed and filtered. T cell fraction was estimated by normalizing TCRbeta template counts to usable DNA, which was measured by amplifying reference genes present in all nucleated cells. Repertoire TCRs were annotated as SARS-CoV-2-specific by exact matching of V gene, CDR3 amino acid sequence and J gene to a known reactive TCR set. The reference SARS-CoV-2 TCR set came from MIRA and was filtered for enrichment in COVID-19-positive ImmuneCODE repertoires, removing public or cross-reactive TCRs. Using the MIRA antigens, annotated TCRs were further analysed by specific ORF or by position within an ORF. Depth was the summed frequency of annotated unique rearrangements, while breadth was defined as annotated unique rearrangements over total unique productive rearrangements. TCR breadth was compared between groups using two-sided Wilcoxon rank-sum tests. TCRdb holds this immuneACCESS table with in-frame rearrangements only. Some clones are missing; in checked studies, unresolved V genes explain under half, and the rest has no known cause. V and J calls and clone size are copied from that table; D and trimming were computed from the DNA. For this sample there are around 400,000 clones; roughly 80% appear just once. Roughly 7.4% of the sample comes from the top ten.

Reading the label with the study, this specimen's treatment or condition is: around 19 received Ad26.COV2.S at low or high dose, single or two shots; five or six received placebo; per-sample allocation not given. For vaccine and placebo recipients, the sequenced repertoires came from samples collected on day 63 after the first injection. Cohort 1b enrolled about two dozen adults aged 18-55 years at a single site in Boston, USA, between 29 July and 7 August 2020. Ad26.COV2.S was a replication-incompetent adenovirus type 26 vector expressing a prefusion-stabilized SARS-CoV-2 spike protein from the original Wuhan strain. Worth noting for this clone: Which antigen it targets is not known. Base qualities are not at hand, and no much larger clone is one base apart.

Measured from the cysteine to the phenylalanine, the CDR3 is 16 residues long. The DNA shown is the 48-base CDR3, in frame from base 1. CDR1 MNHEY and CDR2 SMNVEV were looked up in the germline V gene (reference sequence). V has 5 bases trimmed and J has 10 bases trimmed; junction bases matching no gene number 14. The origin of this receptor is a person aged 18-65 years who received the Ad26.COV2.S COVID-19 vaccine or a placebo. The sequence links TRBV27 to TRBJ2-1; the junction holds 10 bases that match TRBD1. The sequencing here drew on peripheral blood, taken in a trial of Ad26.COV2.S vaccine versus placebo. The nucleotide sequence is TGTGCCAGCAGTCCCTCGGGACAGGGGCAGGTAGTGGAGCAGTTCTTC. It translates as CASSPSGQGQVVEQFF.